Following are 16 T cell receptor beta chains from one sample sequenced in a study of T cell responses to AZD1222 COVID-19 vaccine. The protocol was immunoSEQ multiplex PCR, while the TCRdb copy is restricted to in-frame clones and leaves out a portion. The sample yields about 140,000 clones, around nine tenths seen once. Specimen: peripheral blood, collected on day 0 of AZD1222 vaccination. The receptors were sampled from an adult in good health.

This chain joins TRBV12-3 or TRBV12-4 and TRBJ2-7; 7 bases are a match to TRBD1. The length of the CDR3 is 13 residues. J was trimmed by 3 bases and V by 5 bases; bases with no gene match: 4. The CDR3 region has the DNA TGTGCCAGCAGTCTGGGGACAGACTACGAGCAGTACTTC. Translation gives CASSLGTDYEQYF.

This chain joins TRBV6-5 and TRBJ2-4; D possibly matches TRBD1 or TRBD2 (6 bases each). Looked up from germline, CDR1 is MNHEY and CDR2 is SVGAGI. The germline V and J ends were trimmed by 1 base and 0 bases, with 10 bases remaining between them. The CDR3 length is 16 residues. DNA of the CDR3: TGTGCCAGCAGTTACTTGTCGGGGGCAGCCAAAAACATTCAGTACTTC. The encoded protein is CASSYLSGAAKNIQYF.

This rearrangement joins TRBV12-3 or TRBV12-4 to TRBJ1-1; 8 nucleotides agree with TRBD1. The J segment lost 4 bases and the V segment lost 6 bases, leaving 4 bases of the junction unmatched. The CDR3 loop spans 13 amino acids. The DNA for the CDR3 is TGTGCCAGCAGACAGGGGGAGGTCACTGAAGCTTTCTTT. It encodes CASRQGEVTEAFF.

This chain joins TRBV6-5 and TRBJ1-1; 7 bases match TRBD1. J gave up 4 bases and V 6 bases, and 11 bases lay outside the gene matches. CDR3 size: 15 residues. CDR1 and CDR2 from the germline V gene are MNHEY and SVGAGI. CDR3 in amino acids: CASRTQGRGGTEAFF. In DNA form, the CDR3 reads TGTGCCAGCAGAACACAGGGGCGCGGGGGCACTGAAGCTTTCTTT.

The rearrangement uses TRBV6-4 and TRBJ2-1, with 7 bases fitting TRBD2. The germline CDR1 and CDR2 sequences are MRHNA and SNTAGT. V lost 0 bases to trimming and J lost 7 bases; unmatched junction nucleotides: 6. CDR3 length: 15 amino acids. The CDR3 region is CASSDSAGAGNEQFF. The CDR3 DNA follows: TGTGCCAGCAGTGACTCGGCGGGAGCGGGGAATGAGCAGTTCTTC.

This chain joins TRBV7-7 and TRBJ2-5, with D perhaps matching TRBD1 or TRBD2 (5 bases each). The germline CDR1 and CDR2 sequences are SSHAT and FNYEAQ (reference sequence). V was clipped by 1 base and J by 4 bases, with 13 bases between them. The CDR3 loop spans 15 amino acids. For the CDR3, the DNA is TGTGCCAGCAGCTTAGATATAGGGACCCGAGAGACCCAGTACTTC. Protein sequence: CASSLDIGTRETQYF.

The CDR3 region has the DNA TGCAGTGCTAGTGGTCCGAACAATGAGCAGTTCTTC. Its protein is CSASGPNNEQFF. The chain recombines TRBV20-1 with TRBJ2-1; no reliable D call. The V and J ends lost 3 bases and 5 bases respectively, with 8 bases between them. CDR1 is DFQATT, CDR2 SNEGSKA, per germline (reference sequence). The CDR3 has 12 residues.

The chain uses TRBV7-2 and TRBJ2-7, with D tentatively TRBD2 (5 bases). V was trimmed by 1 base and J by 0 bases, leaving 13 bases between them. This CDR3 comprises 16 residues. Germline loops: CDR1 SGHTA, CDR2 FQGNSA. The CDR3 DNA reads as TGTGCCAGCAGCTTAGTTTTGCGGGCCGACTCCTACGAGCAGTACTTC. Residues: CASSLVLRADSYEQYF.

In its sample, this clone was seen once. The chain recombines TRBV30 with TRBJ2-1, with 11 bases fitting TRBD2. J was trimmed by 15 bases and V by 3 bases; bases with no gene match: 10. Germline V gene lookup returns CDR1 GTSNPN and CDR2 SVGIG (reference sequence). The CDR3 runs 13 residues. The CDR3 nucleotides read TGTGCCTGGAGGGTTAGCGGGAGGGCCATCTCGTTCTTC. Its protein product is CAWRVSGRAISFF.

This chain uses TRBV7-9 with TRBJ2-7, with 7 bases fitting TRBD2. The germline V gene has CDR1 SEHNR and CDR2 FQNEAQ (reference sequence). J was trimmed by 6 bases and V by 2 bases; bases with no gene match: 4. CDR3 length equals 13 residues. The CDR3 DNA is TGTGCCAGCAGCTTATTGGGAGGGAGCGAGCAGTACTTC. It yields the protein CASSLLGGSEQYF.

This clone was seen a single time. The chain joins TRBV29-1 to TRBJ1-1, with D hard to call. This CDR3 spans 13 amino acids. CDR1 and CDR2 from the germline V gene are SQVTM and ANQGSEA. Trimming removed 2 bases at V and 0 bases at J, with 7 bases between. The DNA for the CDR3 is TGCAGCGTTGAATCCCATCTGAACACTGAAGCTTTCTTT. As protein: CSVESHLNTEAFF. The full variable domain, in which reference TRBV29-1 and TRBJ1-1 provide the parts outside the CDR3, is SAVISQKPSRDICQRGTSLTIQCQVDSQVTMMFWYRQQPGQSLTLIATANQGSEATYESGFVIDKFPISRPNLTFSTLTVSNMSPEDSSIYLCSVESHLNTEAFFGQGTRLTVV.

This clone was counted ten times or more. The CDR3 region has the DNA TGTGCCAGCAGCCGCCGGGGGGCTGGGGATCAGCCCCAGCATTTT. Residues: CASSRRGAGDQPQHF. V is TRBV9 and J is TRBJ1-5, with a tentative D call TRBD1 (6 bases). V was pared by 4 bases and J by 5 bases, with 16 bases between. The CDR3 totals 15 residues. Germline CDR1 reads SGDLS; CDR2 reads YYNGEE. The variable domain in full, completed from reference TRBV9 and TRBJ1-5, reads DSGVTQTPKHLITATGQRVTLRCSPRSGDLSVYWYQQSLDQGLQFLIQYYNGEERAKGNILERFSAQQFPDLHSELNLSSLELGDSALYFCASSRRGAGDQPQHFGDGTRLSIL.

This clone was observed once. V usage is TRBV6-5 and J usage is TRBJ1-1; D gene uncertain. CDR3 size: 12 residues. With 6 bases removed from V and 8 bases from J, the gap between germline ends came to 13 bases. The V gene's germline CDR1 is MNHEY and CDR2 SVGAGI. This chain's CDR3 is CASSRTGGEAFF. The CDR3 nucleotides read TGTGCCAGCAGCCGGACGGGTGGAGAAGCTTTCTTT.

The chain has TRBV11-2 and TRBJ2-1; 9 nucleotides agree with TRBD1. V shed 5 bases and J 1 base; nucleotides not matched to a gene: 6. CDR1 and CDR2 (germline): SGHAT, FQNNGV. This CDR3 is built from 16 residues. Here the CDR3 reads CASSGPGQGSYNEQFF. In DNA, the CDR3 is TGTGCCAGCAGCGGACCGGGACAGGGATCCTACAATGAGCAGTTCTTC.

The chain carries TRBV29-1 and TRBJ2-2; no clear D. Between the trimmed V and J ends, which lost 1 base and 3 bases, there was a span of 9 bases. Germline loops: CDR1 SQVTM, CDR2 ANQGSEA. The CDR3 has 14 residues. As DNA, the CDR3 is TGCAGCGTTGAAGCCCAGGCAGACACCGGGGAGCTGTTTTTT. As protein: CSVEAQADTGELFF.

V and J are TRBV9 and TRBJ1-2; possible D gene TRBD1, 5 bases. V lost 1 base and J 7 bases, leaving 8 bases between the germline ends. Germline CDR1 reads SGDLS; CDR2 reads YYNGEE. CDR3 length: 12 residues. CDR3 nucleotide sequence: TGTGCCAGCAGCGTAACCGGGGGTGGCTACACCTTC. This encodes CASSVTGGGYTF.